These 29 T cell receptor beta chains share one sample of origin, sequenced in a study of shared clonotypes between healthy human individuals. Clones were read by immunoSEQ multiplex PCR, and TCRdb kept only the in-frame ones, dropping some. The sample holds about 870,000 clones, about 91% seen once. The naive CD8 population came from CD45RO-negative cells selected for CCR7, without terminally differentiated effector memory CD45RA+ cells. Sequencing was done on a sample of naive CD8+ T cells sorted from blood. Receptors were obtained from a man aged 25-45 years in good health.

The chain's CDR3 is CASSLAQGASYNEQFF. The CDR3 coding sequence is TGTGCCAGCAGCTTAGCACAGGGAGCGTCCTACAATGAGCAGTTCTTC. This chain joins TRBV7-8 and TRBJ2-1; weak D call: TRBD1 (6 bases). Germline-derived CDR1 and CDR2 are SGHVS and FQNEAQ. The CDR3 length is 16 residues. V lost 0 bases to trimming and J lost 1 base, with 10 bases between them.

V gene TRBV6-5 combines with J gene TRBJ2-1; D assignment may be TRBD1 or TRBD2 (5 bases each). This CDR3 region has 13 residues. Per the germline V gene, CDR1 is MNHEY and CDR2 is SVGAGI. V lost 6 bases to trimming and J lost 6 bases, with 12 bases between them. This CDR3 is CASRSGTVNEQFF. DNA of the CDR3: TGTGCCAGCAGGTCCGGGACCGTCAATGAGCAGTTCTTC.

A word on this clone: Other DNA sequences in the same sample also yield this CDR3. The chain uses TRBV27 and TRBJ2-7; 10 nucleotides agree with TRBD1. The V and J ends lost 4 bases and 1 base, in that order; junction bases with no gene match: 7. This CDR3 has 16 amino acids. CDR1 MNHEY and CDR2 SMNVEV come from the germline V gene (reference sequence). CDR3 residues: CASSSRQGAGSYEQYF. The CDR3 bases are TGTGCCAGCAGTTCACGACAGGGGGCTGGATCCTACGAGCAGTACTTC.

The chain is built from TRBV27 and TRBJ2-1; 16 bases line up with TRBD2. The V segment lost 6 bases and the J segment 7 bases; nucleotides outside the gene matches: 6. Looked up from germline, CDR1 is MNHEY and CDR2 is SMNVEV (reference sequence). The CDR3 contains 16 residues. CDR3 loop: CASSMGLAGGRNEQFF. The CDR3 region has the DNA TGTGCCAGCAGCATGGGACTAGCGGGAGGGAGGAATGAGCAGTTCTTC.

The chain links TRBV14 to TRBJ2-5; D gene uncertain. The germline V and J ends were trimmed by 0 bases and 4 bases, with 21 bases remaining between them. This CDR3 contains 18 residues. Germline loops: CDR1 SGHDN, CDR2 FVKESK. DNA for the CDR3: TGTGCCAGCAGCCAAGATAACTTGGCAGGCTCCAGGAGAGAGACCCAGTACTTC. Translated: CASSQDNLAGSRRETQYF.

The chain is built from TRBV5-6 and TRBJ2-5; tentative D call: TRBD1 (6 bases). Germline assignment: CDR1 SGHDT and CDR2 YYEEEE. Trimming took off 4 bases at V and 0 bases at J, with 19 bases between the two ends. The CDR3 spans 17 residues. The CDR3, as DNA: TGTGCCAGCAGCCCCGCGGGCGACAGGCGCCACCAAGAGACCCAGTACTTC. Protein sequence: CASSPAGDRRHQETQYF.

The chain has TRBV4-1 and TRBJ1-3; D unresolved. This CDR3 comprises 15 residues. V lost 0 bases and J lost 2, with 8 bases in between. Per germline, CDR1 MGHRA and CDR2 YSYEKL. This CDR3 is CASSQDLRPGNTIYF. The CDR3 DNA follows: TGCGCCAGCAGCCAAGACTTGCGACCTGGAAACACCATATATTTT.

J is TRBJ2-7 and V is TRBV6-5; 8 bases agree with TRBD1. V gave up 7 bases and J gave up 5 bases; unmatched junction bases: 13. The CDR3 is made up of 15 amino acids. Germline V CDR1 and CDR2: MNHEY, SVGAGI. CDR3 nucleotides: TGTGCCAGCAAGTTATCTGGGGACAGGCGCGACGAGCAGTACTTC. Amino acids: CASKLSGDRRDEQYF.

This chain uses TRBV9 with TRBJ2-2, with D maybe TRBD2 (5 bases). This CDR3 has 13 amino acids. Per germline, CDR1 SGDLS and CDR2 YYNGEE. Trimming took 5 bases from V and 5 from J, leaving 10 bases between them. The CDR3 DNA reads as TGTGCCAGCAGGATGGGCGGGACCGGGGAGCTGTTTTTT. This sequence encodes CASRMGGTGELFF.

The V and J genes are TRBV29-1 and TRBJ1-1; the D gene is possibly TRBD1 (6 bases). From germline, CDR1 is SQVTM and CDR2 ANQGSEA. The CDR3 contains 11 residues. V shed 7 bases and J shed 4 bases, with 10 bases lying between them. The CDR3 bases are TGCAGCGCCAGGGGAAGCACTGAAGCTTTCTTT. It translates to CSARGSTEAFF.

The rearrangement links TRBV28 to TRBJ2-1; D is ambiguous. V was cut by 6 bases and J by 5 bases, with 11 bases left in between. This CDR3 contains 13 residues. Germline values: CDR1 MDHEN, CDR2 SYDVKM. DNA of the CDR3: TGTGCCAGCAGGGCTCGTGGAGACAATGAGCAGTTCTTC. Its protein is CASRARGDNEQFF.

To note about this clone: The sample has other DNA sequences that encode this CDR3 too. This chain links TRBV11-2 with TRBJ2-1; D may match TRBD1 or TRBD2 (5 bases each). The V and J ends lost 6 bases and 7 bases respectively, with 10 bases between them. Per the germline V gene, CDR1 is SGHAT and CDR2 is FQNNGV. This CDR3 has 12 amino acids. The CDR3 DNA reads as TGTGCCAGCAGATCCGGGGCTAATGAGCAGTTCTTC. It is translated as CASRSGANEQFF. Using reference TRBV11-2 and TRBJ2-1 for the parts outside the CDR3, the full variable domain is EAGVAQSPRYKIIEKRQSVAFWCNPISGHATLYWYQQILGQGPKLLIQFQNNGVVDDSQLPKDRFSAERLKGVDSTLKIQPAKLEDSAVYLCASRSGANEQFFGPGTRLTVL.

The V call is TRBV7-9, the J call TRBJ1-4; 9 bases agree with TRBD1. This CDR3 region has 15 residues. CDR1 is SEHNR and CDR2 is FQNEAQ in the germline V gene (reference sequence). V gave up 7 bases and J gave up 5 bases; unmatched junction bases: 8. In DNA, the CDR3 is TGTGCCAGCACCCGAGGGGACAGGGTGAATGAAAAACTGTTTTTT. The encoded protein is CASTRGDRVNEKLFF.

The J gene is TRBJ1-2, the V gene TRBV29-1; the D gene is possibly TRBD1 (6 bases). This CDR3 has 13 residues. Trimming shortened V by 2 bases and J by 5 bases, and 12 bases separated the two germline ends. Germline V gives CDR1 SQVTM, CDR2 ANQGSEA. The CDR3 DNA is TGCAGCGTTGAAATAACAGGGAAGTATGGCTACACCTTC. It translates to CSVEITGKYGYTF.

The chain recombines TRBV4-1 with TRBJ1-2; 7 nucleotides match TRBD1. Germline CDR1 MGHRA, CDR2 YSYEKL. The CDR3 runs 16 residues. Losses at the gene ends were 0 bases for V and 7 bases for J; bases not matched to a gene: 11. CDR3 sequence reads: CASSQDPQGGGGGYTF. CDR3 bases: TGCGCCAGCAGCCAAGATCCGCAGGGGGGAGGTGGTGGCTACACCTTC.

Only one count was recorded for this clone. CDR3: CASSSIQWEQFF. CDR3 DNA sequence: TGTGCCAGCAGCTCTATCCAATGGGAGCAGTTCTTC. J is TRBJ2-1 and V is TRBV13; D not certain. This CDR3 contains 12 residues. V gave up 4 bases and J gave up 10 bases, with 11 bases separating them. The germline CDR1 and CDR2 sequences are PRHDT and FYEKMQ (reference sequence).

This clone was detected a few times. The sample holds other DNA sequences that translate to the same CDR3. The chain joins TRBV9 to TRBJ2-3; no firm D call. The length of the CDR3 is 12 residues. The ends were cut back, 4 bases at V and 2 bases at J, with 5 bases in the middle. The V gene's germline CDR1 is SGDLS and CDR2 YYNGEE. The DNA of the CDR3 is TGTGCCAGCAGCACACCCACAGATACGCAGTATTTT. The encoded protein is CASSTPTDTQYF.

The chain joins TRBV6-6 to TRBJ2-5, with D maybe TRBD2 (6 bases). From germline, CDR1 is MNHNY and CDR2 SVGAGI (reference sequence). This CDR3 has 16 residues. Trimming stripped 0 bases from V and 5 bases from J, with 16 bases between. The CDR3 is CASSYSRGTGLETQYF. CDR3 in DNA: TGTGCCAGCAGTTACTCTCGCGGGACGGGGCTCGAGACCCAGTACTTC.

The gene calls are TRBV27 and TRBJ2-1, with 12 bases lining up with TRBD1. Germline V CDR1 and CDR2: MNHEY, SMNVEV (reference sequence). The CDR3 consists of 14 residues. V shed 8 bases, J shed 5 bases, and the junction held 4 bases outside the gene matches. CDR3 nucleotide sequence: TGTGCCAGCGGGACAGGGGGCAAGAACAATGAGCAGTTCTTC. It yields the protein CASGTGGKNNEQFF.

CDR3 protein: CASSPRLAISTDTQYF. In DNA form, the CDR3 reads TGTGCCAGCAGTCCTCGACTAGCGATAAGCACAGATACGCAGTATTTT. This chain links TRBV28 with TRBJ2-3, with 8 bases that match TRBD2. With 5 bases clipped from V and 0 bases from J, the junction kept 7 bases outside the gene matches. Germline V CDR1 and CDR2: MDHEN, SYDVKM. The CDR3 extends over 16 amino acids.

This clone turned up a few times. This rearrangement joins TRBV7-9 to TRBJ2-7; tentatively, D is TRBD1 (5 bases). The V and J ends lost 5 bases and 3 bases respectively, with 17 bases between them. This CDR3 region has 15 residues. Germline CDR1 is SEHNR and CDR2 is FQNEAQ (reference sequence). The CDR3 DNA is TGTGCCAGCAGCCCCAGGGTTGAGGATTTCTACGAGCAGTACTTC. Amino acids: CASSPRVEDFYEQYF.

The rearrangement uses TRBV25-1 and TRBJ1-1, with 8 nucleotides matching TRBD1. This CDR3 has 16 residues. CDR1 and CDR2 from the germline V gene are MGHDK and SYGVNS. Trimming removed 2 bases from V and 2 bases from J; junction bases left unmatched: 7. The CDR3 region is CASSEVAGTGNTEAFF. CDR3 nucleotide sequence: TGTGCCAGCAGTGAAGTTGCTGGGACAGGAAACACTGAAGCTTTCTTT. The entire variable domain, with the rest obtained from reference TRBV25-1 and TRBJ1-1, is as follows: EADIYQTPRYLVIGTGKKITLECSQTMGHDKMYWYQQDPGMELHLIHYSYGVNSTEKGDLSSESTVSRIRTEHFPLTLESARPSHTSQYLCASSEVAGTGNTEAFFGQGTRLTVV.

The chain is built from TRBV10-2 and TRBJ2-7; 8 nucleotides match TRBD1. Unmatched junction bases numbered 10, after V lost 10 bases and J lost 2 bases. Germline CDR1 reads WSHSY; CDR2 reads SAAADI. CDR3 length: 14 amino acids. The CDR3 nucleotides read TGCGCCACCCAGACCCGGGACAGGCCCTACGAGCAGTACTTC. Encoded protein: CATQTRDRPYEQYF.

V usage is TRBV11-1 and J usage is TRBJ2-1, with 9 bases identical to TRBD1. CDR3 length: 13 amino acids. Germline V gives CDR1 SGHAT, CDR2 FQDESV (reference sequence). Trimming cost V 3 bases and J 9 bases; bases outside gene matches: 3. The CDR3 loop reads CASSLDRGGEQFF. The CDR3 region has the DNA TGTGCCAGCAGCTTGGACAGGGGTGGTGAGCAGTTCTTC. Full variable domain (outside the CDR3, taken from reference TRBV11-1 and TRBJ2-1): EAEVAQSPRYKITEKSQAVAFWCDPISGHATLYWYRQILGQGPELLVQFQDESVVDDSQLPKDRFSAERLKGVDSTLKIQPAELGDSAMYLCASSLDRGGEQFFGPGTRLTVL.

The count of this clone is one. This chain links TRBV2 with TRBJ2-7; D unclear. The CDR3 is 13 amino acids. CDR1 and CDR2 (germline): SNHLY, FYNNEI. V dropped 1 base and J dropped 2 bases, with 6 bases sitting between them. CDR3 in DNA: TGTGCCAGCAGTGAAGGCGGAGCCTACGAGCAGTACTTC. As protein: CASSEGGAYEQYF.

With regard to this clone: Other nucleotide sequences in the sample specify the same CDR3. The chain carries TRBV6-1 and TRBJ2-7; tentative D call: TRBD2 (6 bases). This CDR3 comprises 13 residues. V shed 5 bases and J shed 7 bases, with 15 bases lying between them. Germline loops: CDR1 MNHNS, CDR2 SASEGT. The CDR3 region has the DNA TGTGCCAGCAGTAGCGGAGGGCCGTATGAGCAGTACTTC. It encodes CASSSGGPYEQYF.

This clone occurred once. The chain combines TRBV2 with TRBJ2-7, with a weak D call TRBD2 (5 bases). Per the germline V gene, CDR1 is SNHLY and CDR2 is FYNNEI. Trimming removed 3 bases from V and 7 bases from J, with 19 bases in between. There are 15 residues in the CDR3. CDR3 loop: CASSDVWGDSVEQYF. CDR3 bases: TGTGCCAGCAGTGATGTATGGGGAGATTCGGTGGAGCAGTACTTC.

The chain employs TRBV5-5 and TRBJ2-7; the match to TRBD1 covers 10 bases. The CDR3 is made up of 15 amino acids. V shed 1 base and J 4 bases; nucleotides not matched to a gene: 5. Germline CDR1 reads SGHKS; CDR2 reads YYEKEE (reference sequence). The chain's CDR3 is CASSLTDRGPYEQYF. In nucleotides, the CDR3 is TGTGCCAGCAGCTTGACTGACAGGGGGCCTTACGAGCAGTACTTC. The full variable domain, in which reference TRBV5-5 and TRBJ2-7 provide the parts outside the CDR3, is DAGVTQSPTHLIKTRGQQVTLRCSPISGHKSVSWYQQVLGQGPQFIFQYYEKEERGRGNFPDRFSARQFPNYSSELNVNALLLGDSALYLCASSLTDRGPYEQYFGPGTRLTVT.

This sequence joins TRBV30 and TRBJ2-1; D is unresolved. Trimming cost V 0 bases and J 5 bases, with 8 bases left between them. The CDR3 loop spans 13 amino acids. CDR1 is GTSNPN, CDR2 SVGIG, per germline (reference sequence). DNA of the CDR3: TGTGCCTGGAGTGTCTTGTCCGACAATGAGCAGTTCTTC. It codes for CAWSVLSDNEQFF.